This paragraph reports one TCR beta chain. The CDR3 has 14 residues. Trimming cost V 4 bases and J 6 bases, with 12 bases left between them. The record originates from a study of control samples from healthy donors and cancer patients. Sequencing used immunoSEQ multiplex PCR; TCRdb keeps in-frame clones, though not all of them. The table lists just under 75,000 clones, over 75% of them singletons. The chain carries TRBV23-1 and TRBJ2-2, with a tentative D call TRBD2 (6 bases). TRBV23-1 is noted as an ORF with a role that remains uncertain. The sequenced sample consisted of blood. The receptor was isolated from a woman in her forties or fifties in good health. The CDR3 nucleotides are TGCGCCAGCAGTCCGGGACTCGCCTCCGGGGAGCTGTTTTTT. Translating gives CASSPGLASGELFF.